The 15 T cell receptor beta chains presented below share a single source sample, sequenced in a study of cytomegalovirus exposure and HLA in healthy donors (dated by TCRdb to the late 2010s). The protocol used for the library was the immunoSEQ multiplex PCR assay. For the multiplex PCR, a mixture combining 60 forward primers for TCR Vbeta segments and 13 reverse primers for TCR Jbeta segments was used. The source is immuneACCESS, and TCRdb retained only in-frame sequences with V and J called. Part of the clones is not carried over; for the studies checked, unresolved V genes explain less than half of this, and the remainder is unexplained. The sample table lists about 150,000 clones, 72% of them with a count of one. The ten largest clones take up roughly 4% of the sample. Source material: PBMCs. Receptor source: a man between 50 and 59 years old in good health and CMV-seropositive.

This sequence joins TRBV21-1 and TRBJ2-7; TRBD2, the table's D call, was not compared with the DNA. TRBV21-1 constitutes a pseudogene. The CDR3 consists of 16 residues. The chain's CDR3 is CASSKITGTSPYEQYF. The CDR3 DNA is TGTGCCAGCAGCAAAATAACCGGGACTTCGCCCTACGAGCAGTACTTC.

The chain has TRBV2 and TRBJ2-7; 9 nucleotides line up with TRBD2. The V gene's germline CDR1 is SNHLY and CDR2 FYNNEI. This CDR3 is 15 amino acids long. Unmatched junction bases numbered 6, after V lost 0 bases and J lost 6 bases. The CDR3 DNA reads as TGTGCCAGCAGTGAAGCGGGGCTAGCGGGACTCGAGCAGTACTTC. It specifies CASSEAGLAGLEQYF. The full variable domain, with the rest looked up from reference TRBV2 and TRBJ2-7, is EPEVTQTPSHQVTQMGQEVILRCVPISNHLYFYWYRQILGQKVEFLVSFYNNEISEKSEIFDDQFSVERPDGSNFTLKIRSTKLEDSAMYFCASSEAGLAGLEQYFGPGTRLTVT.

The sample holds one count of this clone. V usage is TRBV9 and J usage is TRBJ2-1, with TRBD2 identical over 7 bases. In germline, CDR1 is SGDLS, CDR2 YYNGEE. J gave up 7 bases and V 0 bases, and 7 bases lay outside the gene matches. The length of the CDR3 is 15 residues. CDR3 region: CASSVATSVPNEQFF. CDR3 bases: TGTGCCAGCAGCGTAGCAACTAGCGTTCCAAATGAGCAGTTCTTC.

The V and J genes are TRBV12-5 and TRBJ2-3, with 12 bases that match TRBD2. The CDR3 runs 18 residues. CDR1 LGHNT and CDR2 FRNRAP come from the germline V gene. Unmatched junction bases numbered 7, after V lost 1 base and J lost 2 bases. CDR3 protein: CASGLGNLAGGPTDTQYF. As DNA, the CDR3 is TGTGCTAGTGGTTTGGGAAATCTAGCGGGGGGGCCCACAGATACGCAGTATTTT.

The genes are TRBV6-1 and TRBJ1-1; maybe TRBD1 (6 bases). Germline CDR1 is MNHNS and CDR2 is SASEGT. CDR3 length: 15 residues. The V end lost 2 bases, the J end lost 0 bases, and 10 bases lay between the germline ends. CDR3: CASSERQALNTEAFF. The CDR3 DNA sequence: TGTGCCAGCAGTGAACGACAGGCCCTGAACACTGAAGCTTTCTTT.

V and J are TRBV19 and TRBJ1-2, with D maybe TRBD1 (6 bases). The CDR3 consists of 13 residues. The germline V and J ends were trimmed by 6 bases and 4 bases, with 12 bases remaining between them. Per germline, CDR1 LNHDA and CDR2 SQIVND (reference sequence). CDR3 amino acids: CASSEQGIYGYTF. The CDR3 DNA reads TGTGCCAGTAGCGAACAGGGAATCTATGGCTACACCTTC.

This clone was detected only once. The CDR3 nucleotides read TGTGCCAGCAGCCTCGACAGGGGGAATGAAAAACTGTTTTTT. Its translation: CASSLDRGNEKLFF. V usage is TRBV6-4 and J usage is TRBJ1-4; 9 positions agree with TRBD1. The germline CDR1 and CDR2 sequences are MRHNA and SNTAGT. CDR3 length: 14 amino acids. V lost 6 bases to trimming and J lost 5 bases; unmatched junction nucleotides: 4.

The chain is built from TRBV5-6 and TRBJ1-2; 11 bases are shared with TRBD1. J lost 4 bases, V lost 3 bases, and 8 bases had no gene match. CDR1 SGHDT and CDR2 YYEEEE come from the germline V gene. This CDR3 has 16 amino acids. In DNA form, the CDR3 reads TGTGCCAGCAGCTGGGGGACAGGGGGACGCACCTATGGCTACACCTTC. Its protein is CASSWGTGGRTYGYTF.

The chain links TRBV6-6 to TRBJ1-1; no definite D call. The ends were cut back, 0 bases at V and 1 base at J, with 6 bases in the middle. This CDR3 is built from 14 residues. The germline CDR1 and CDR2 sequences are MNHNY and SVGAGI (reference sequence). This chain's CDR3 is CASSYSERNTEAFF. The CDR3 coding sequence is TGTGCCAGCAGTTACTCGGAGAGGAACACTGAAGCTTTCTTT.

This chain uses TRBV7-2 with TRBJ1-1; 7 bases are a match to TRBD1. Looked up from germline, CDR1 is SGHTA and CDR2 is FQGNSA. This CDR3 comprises 15 residues. Trimming removed 4 bases from V and 2 bases from J; junction bases left unmatched: 7. This CDR3 is CASSSPGTVNTEAFF. CDR3 nucleotide sequence: TGTGCCAGCAGCTCTCCCGGGACAGTAAACACTGAAGCTTTCTTT.

This clone was counted a single time. This chain links TRBV7-2 with TRBJ2-5; weak D call: TRBD1 (6 bases). The last part of the DNA fits TRBJ2-7 better; the J call may be wrong. The CDR3 extends over 15 amino acids. Germline CDR1 and CDR2: SGHTA and FQGNSA. CDR3 in amino acids: CASSRPGQTLYEQYF. The CDR3 nucleotides are TGTGCCAGCAGCCGCCCGGGACAAACACTCTACGAGCAGTACTTC.

This chain links TRBV19 with TRBJ1-1; unclear D gene. Germline V gene sequence: CDR1 LNHDA, CDR2 SQIVND (reference sequence). The ends were cut back, 2 bases at V and 6 bases at J, with 13 bases in the middle. The CDR3 extends over 14 amino acids. In nucleotides, the CDR3 is TGTGCCAGTAGTATACGGGTGACCCCGGCTGAAGCTTTCTTT. It specifies CASSIRVTPAEAFF.

This clone was picked up one time. The genes are TRBV4-3 and TRBJ2-1; weak D call: TRBD2 (6 bases). Germline V gene data show CDR1 as LGHNA and CDR2 as YSLEER. This CDR3 contains 15 residues. With 2 bases removed from V and 6 bases from J, the gap between germline ends came to 14 bases. CDR3 in amino acids: CASSQWRGEGNEQFF. CDR3 in DNA: TGCGCCAGCAGCCAATGGAGGGGAGAAGGCAATGAGCAGTTCTTC.

This rearrangement joins TRBV6-5 to TRBJ2-7; 8 bases agree with TRBD1. J gave up 6 bases and V 5 bases, and 9 bases lay outside the gene matches. The CDR3 is made up of 14 amino acids. Germline loops: CDR1 MNHEY, CDR2 SVGAGI. CDR3: CASSGQGLVGEQYF. In DNA, the CDR3 is TGTGCCAGCAGTGGACAGGGTTTAGTAGGCGAGCAGTACTTC.

The chain recombines TRBV4-1 with TRBJ1-5; D is perhaps TRBD1 (5 bases). With 4 bases removed from V and 3 bases from J, the gap between germline ends came to 13 bases. The CDR3 covers 15 residues. CDR1 is MGHRA and CDR2 is YSYEKL in the germline V gene. CDR3 DNA sequence: TGCGCCAGCAGCCGACAGCCTGATGACAATCAGCCCCAGCATTTT. This encodes CASSRQPDDNQPQHF.